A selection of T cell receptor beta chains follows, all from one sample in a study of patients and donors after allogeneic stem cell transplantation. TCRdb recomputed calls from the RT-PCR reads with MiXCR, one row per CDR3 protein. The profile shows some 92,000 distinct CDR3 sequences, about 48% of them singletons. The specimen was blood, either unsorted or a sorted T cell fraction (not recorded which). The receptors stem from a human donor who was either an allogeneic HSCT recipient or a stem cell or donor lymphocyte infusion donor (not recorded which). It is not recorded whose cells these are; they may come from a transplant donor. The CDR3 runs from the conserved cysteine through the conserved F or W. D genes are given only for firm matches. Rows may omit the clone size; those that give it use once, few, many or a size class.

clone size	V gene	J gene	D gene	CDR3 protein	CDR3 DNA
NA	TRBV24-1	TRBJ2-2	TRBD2	CATSGTSGTGELFF	TGTGCCACTTCCGGGACTAGCGGAACCGGGGAGCTGTTTTTT
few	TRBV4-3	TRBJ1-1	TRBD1	CASSHPGLGQSSSTEAFF	TGCGCCAGCAGCCACCCCGGCTTGGGACAGAGCTCGAGCACTGAAGCTTTCTTT
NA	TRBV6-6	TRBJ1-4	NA	CASREEKLFF	TGTGCCAGCAGAGAGGAAAAACTGTTTTTT
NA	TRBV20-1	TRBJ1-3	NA	CSARDRVSGNTIYF	TGCAGTGCTAGAGATCGGGTCTCTGGAAACACCATATATTTT
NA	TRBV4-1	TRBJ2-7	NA	CASSQLMQSYEQYF	TGCGCCAGCAGCCAATTGATGCAGTCCTACGAGCAGTACTTC
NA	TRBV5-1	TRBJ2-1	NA	CASSVRGFSRYNEQFF	TGCGCCAGCAGCGTACGAGGGTTTTCAAGGTACAATGAGCAGTTCTTC
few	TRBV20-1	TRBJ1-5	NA	CSARGKGSQPQHF	TGCAGTGCTAGGGGTAAGGGAAGTCAGCCCCAGCATTTT
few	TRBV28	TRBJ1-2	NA	CASSLHKGSLNYGYTF	TGTGCCAGCAGTTTACATAAAGGCTCCTTAAACTATGGCTACACCTTC
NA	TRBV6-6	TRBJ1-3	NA	CASSWLNTIYF	TGTGCCAGCAGTTGGTTGAACACCATATATTTT
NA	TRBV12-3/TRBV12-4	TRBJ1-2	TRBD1	CASSFGTGANYGYTF	TGTGCCAGCAGTTTCGGAACAGGGGCCAACTATGGCTACACCTTC
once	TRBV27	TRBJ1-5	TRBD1	CASSPRGGGSQPQHF	TGTGCCAGCAGTCCCAGGGGGGGAGGCAGTCAGCCCCAGCATTTT
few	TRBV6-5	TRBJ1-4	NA	CASSYSGGREKLFF	TGTGCCAGCAGTTACTCGGGGGGGCGCGAAAAACTGTTTTTT
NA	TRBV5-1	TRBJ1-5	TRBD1	CASSPGPGQGEQPQHF	TGCGCCAGCAGCCCCGGGCCGGGACAGGGGGAACAGCCCCAGCATTTT
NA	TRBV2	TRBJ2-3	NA	CASTVSSSTDTQYF	TGTGCCAGCACCGTTAGTTCGAGCACAGATACGCAGTATTTT
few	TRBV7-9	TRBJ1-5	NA	CASSSDGVIMEPQHF	TGTGCCAGCAGCTCCGACGGTGTCATTATGGAGCCCCAGCATTTT
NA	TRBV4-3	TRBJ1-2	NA	CASSQYTERSYGYTF	TGCGCCAGCAGCCAGTATACAGAGCGCAGCTATGGCTACACCTTC
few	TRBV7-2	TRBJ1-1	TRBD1	CASRTQGYTEAFF	TGTGCCAGCAGAACACAGGGGTACACTGAAGCTTTCTTT
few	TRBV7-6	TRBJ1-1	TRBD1	CASSFVKVAGGTEAFF	TGTGCCAGCAGCTTCGTCAAAGTGGCAGGGGGGACTGAAGCTTTCTTT
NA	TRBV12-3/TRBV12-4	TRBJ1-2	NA	CASSFWGADGYTF	TGTGCCAGCAGTTTTTGGGGGGCGGACGGCTACACCTTC
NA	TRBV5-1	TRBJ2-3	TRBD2	CASRPTSGRFTDTQYF	TGCGCCAGCAGACCGACTAGCGGGAGATTCACAGATACGCAGTATTTT
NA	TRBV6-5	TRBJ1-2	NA	CASSTKQGSAYGHTF	TGTGCCAGCAGTACCAAACAGGGTTCGGCGTATGGCCACACCTTC
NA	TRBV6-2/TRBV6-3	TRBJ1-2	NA	CASRRTAGAHTF	TGTGCCAGCAGACGGACCGCCGGAGCACACACCTTC
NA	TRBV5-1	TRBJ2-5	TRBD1	CASSRLTGDQETQYF	TGCGCCAGCAGCCGTCTCACAGGGGACCAAGAGACCCAGTACTTC
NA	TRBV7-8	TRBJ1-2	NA	CASSLDNDYGYTF	TGTGCCAGCAGCTTAGACAATGACTATGGCTACACCTTC
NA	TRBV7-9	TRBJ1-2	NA	CASSLATGKGGYTF	TGTGCCAGCAGCTTAGCAACAGGGAAAGGCGGCTACACCTTC
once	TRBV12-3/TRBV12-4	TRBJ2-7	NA	CASSILGIYEQYF	TGTGCCAGCAGCATCCTCGGGATCTACGAGCAGTACTTC
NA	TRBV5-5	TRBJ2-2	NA	CASSGDRNRRGELLF	TGTGCCAGCAGCGGGGACAGAAACCGAAGGGGGGAGCTGCTTTTT
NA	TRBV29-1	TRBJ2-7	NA	CSTGWSSYEQYF	TGCAGCACGGGCTGGAGCTCCTACGAGCAGTACTTC
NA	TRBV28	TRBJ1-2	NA	CASSLQSLHGLYGYTF	TGTGCCAGCAGTCTACAAAGCCTACACGGGCTCTATGGCTACACCTTC
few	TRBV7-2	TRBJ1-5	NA	CASSSQGGNQPQHF	TGTGCCAGCAGCTCGCAAGGTGGCAATCAGCCCCAGCATTTT
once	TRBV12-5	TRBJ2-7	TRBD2	CASGFRLADSYEQYF	TGTGCTAGTGGTTTTCGGCTAGCGGACTCCTACGAGCAGTACTTC
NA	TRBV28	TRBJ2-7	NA	CASSLQVFYEQYF	TGTGCCAGCAGTTTACAAGTCTTCTACGAGCAGTACTTC
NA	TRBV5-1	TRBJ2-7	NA	CASSSVSFSSYEQYF	TGCGCCAGCAGTTCCGTATCCTTTAGCTCCTACGAGCAGTACTTC
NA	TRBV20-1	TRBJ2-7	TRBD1	CSARSPTGFLDEQYF	TGCAGTGCTAGATCCCCGACAGGGTTTTTGGACGAGCAGTACTTC
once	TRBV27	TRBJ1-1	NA	CASSLQPGPIEGLNTEAFF	TGTGCCAGCAGTCTCCAACCGGGTCCCATCGAGGGGCTGAACACTGAAGCTTTCTTT
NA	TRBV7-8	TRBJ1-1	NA	CASSSFQGQAGTEAFF	TGTGCCAGCAGCTCCTTCCAGGGGCAGGCGGGAACTGAAGCTTTCTTT
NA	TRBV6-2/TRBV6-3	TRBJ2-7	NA	CASSFGGPYEQYF	TGTGCCAGCAGTTTTGGGGGCCCCTACGAGCAGTACTTC
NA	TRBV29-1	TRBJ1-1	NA	CSVGLRTEAFF	TGCAGCGTTGGTCTCAGGACTGAAGCTTTCTTT
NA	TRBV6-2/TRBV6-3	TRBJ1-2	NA	CASSDGAPYGYTF	TGTGCCAGCAGTGACGGGGCCCCATATGGCTACACCTTC
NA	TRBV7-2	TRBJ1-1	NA	CASSLDRESTEAFF	TGTGCCAGCAGCTTAGACAGGGAGTCCACTGAAGCTTTCTTT